The 15 T cell receptor beta chains reported below all come from one sample, sequenced in a study of technical replicates of blood from several donors. The data were produced by immunoSEQ multiplex PCR, yet TCRdb's version contains in-frame clones alone and is incomplete. The sample includes approximately 53,000 clones, 90% to 97% of them seen just once. The sample was T cells isolated from PBMCs. These receptors were collected from a human donor in good health.

V usage is TRBV19 and J usage is TRBJ1-1; D unresolved. The CDR3 is made up of 13 amino acids. V was shortened by 6 bases and J by 10 bases, with 18 bases between the two germline ends. CDR1 LNHDA and CDR2 SQIVND come from the germline V gene (reference sequence). The chain's CDR3 is CASRQTLNSVAFF. CDR3 DNA sequence: TGTGCCAGTAGACAGACATTGAACAGTGTAGCTTTCTTT.

The gene calls are TRBV7-3 and TRBJ2-3; no definite D call. The V gene lost 0 bases and the J gene lost 3 bases, with 7 bases spanning the gap. The germline CDR1 and CDR2 sequences are SGHTA and FQGTGA. This CDR3 has 14 amino acids. The DNA of the CDR3 is TGTGCCAGCAGCTTAACTCATCGGACAGATACGCAGTATTTT. Translated: CASSLTHRTDTQYF. Based on the CDR3 plus reference TRBV7-3 and TRBJ2-3, the full variable domain is GAGVSQTPSNKVTEKGKYVELRCDPISGHTALYWYRQSLGQGPEFLIYFQGTGAADDSGLPNDRFFAVRPEGSVSTLKIQRTERGDSAVYLCASSLTHRTDTQYFGPGTRLTVL.

This clone was seen a single time. This chain connects TRBV10-3 to TRBJ2-7, with 7 positions matching TRBD1. The V segment lost 2 bases and the J segment 1 base; nucleotides outside the gene matches: 5. CDR1 and CDR2 from the germline V gene are ENHRY and SYGVKD. The CDR3 extends over 15 amino acids. The CDR3 protein is CAISEDREVSYEQYF. The CDR3 DNA reads as TGTGCCATCAGTGAGGACAGGGAAGTGTCCTACGAGCAGTACTTC.

The chain uses TRBV5-6 and TRBJ2-5; possibly TRBD2 for D (6 bases). This CDR3 comprises 15 residues. Trimming pared 4 bases from V and 2 bases from J, leaving 15 bases between. Germline V gives CDR1 SGHDT, CDR2 YYEEEE. In DNA form, the CDR3 reads TGTGCCAGCAGCATTCCGGGAGTCCGGCAAGAGACCCAGTACTTC. This sequence encodes CASSIPGVRQETQYF.

The chain uses TRBV9 and TRBJ2-7; 7 nucleotides line up with TRBD1. With 7 bases clipped from V and 4 bases from J, the junction kept 20 bases outside the gene matches. The CDR3 spans 17 residues. CDR1 and CDR2 from the germline V gene are SGDLS and YYNGEE. The CDR3 DNA follows: TGTGCCAGCCCGCCGGCACCTCTGGGACAGCAGTTATACGAGCAGTACTTC. Its translation: CASPPAPLGQQLYEQYF.

This chain joins TRBV2 and TRBJ1-1; D not certain. The V end lost 6 bases, the J end lost 0 bases, and 20 bases lay between the germline ends. Germline CDR1 reads SNHLY; CDR2 reads FYNNEI. The CDR3 is 17 residues long. The CDR3 protein is CASRSHARVAMNTEAFF. DNA for the CDR3: TGTGCCAGCAGATCGCATGCCCGAGTTGCCATGAACACTGAAGCTTTCTTT.

The rearrangement uses TRBV6-5 and TRBJ1-1; D is unresolved. CDR3 length: 14 residues. Per germline, CDR1 MNHEY and CDR2 SVGAGI. The V gene lost 2 bases and the J gene lost 1 base, with 8 bases spanning the gap. In nucleotides, the CDR3 is TGTGCCAGCAGTTACAACGCGGAGAACACTGAAGCTTTCTTT. Its translation: CASSYNAENTEAFF.

The gene calls are TRBV9 and TRBJ1-2, with D possibly matching TRBD1 (6 bases). The CDR3 runs to 17 residues. Trimming took 7 bases from V and 4 from J, leaving 26 bases between them. CDR1 SGDLS and CDR2 YYNGEE come from the germline V gene. The CDR3 spells CASSDSARDTAFYGYTF. The CDR3 DNA follows: TGTGCCAGCTCCGATTCCGCTCGGGACACTGCCTTCTATGGCTACACCTTC.

This chain uses TRBV19 with TRBJ2-1; 7 positions agree with TRBD2. Germline CDR1 reads LNHDA; CDR2 reads SQIVND (reference sequence). With V trimmed by 6 bases and J by 8 bases, 10 bases remained unmatched. This CDR3 has 14 residues. The CDR3 sequence is CASRGDYGTDEQFF. The CDR3, as DNA: TGTGCCAGTAGGGGGGACTATGGTACGGATGAGCAGTTCTTC.

This rearrangement joins TRBV20-1 to TRBJ1-2; the D is unclear. This CDR3 region has 11 residues. Deletions cut 2 bases from V and 6 bases from J, with 7 bases between. Germline CDR1 is DFQATT and CDR2 is SNEGSKA (reference sequence). The CDR3 DNA is TGCAGTGCTAGAAAGGGAGATGGCTACACCTTC. Amino acids: CSARKGDGYTF.

This chain connects TRBV6-5 to TRBJ1-2, with TRBD1 as a possible D gene (6 bases). CDR1 and CDR2 from the germline V gene are MNHEY and SVGAGI. Trimming removed 0 bases from V and 8 bases from J, with 13 bases in between. This CDR3 comprises 14 residues. The CDR3 protein is CASSYSPTGRGYTF. The CDR3 DNA sequence: TGTGCCAGCAGTTACTCCCCGACAGGAAGGGGCTACACCTTC.

This clone occurred once. The rearrangement uses TRBV5-4 and TRBJ2-4; 12 bases fit TRBD2. CDR3 length equals 15 residues. V dropped 7 bases and J dropped 1; count of bases not matched to a gene: 3. Germline CDR1 is SGHNT and CDR2 is YYREEE (reference sequence). CDR3 sequence reads: CASGTSGRAKNIQYF. For the CDR3, the DNA is TGTGCCAGCGGAACTAGCGGGAGGGCCAAAAACATTCAGTACTTC. The full variable domain, rest sourced from reference TRBV5-4 and TRBJ2-4, is ETGVTQSPTHLIKTRGQQVTLRCSSQSGHNTVSWYQQALGQGPQFIFQYYREEENGRGNFPPRFSGLQFPNYSSELNVNALELDDSALYLCASGTSGRAKNIQYFGAGTRLSVL.

This chain links TRBV7-9 with TRBJ2-7; D not resolved. The CDR3 is 11 amino acids. V was shortened by 3 bases and J by 7 bases, with 7 bases between the two germline ends. Germline values: CDR1 SEHNR, CDR2 FQNEAQ (reference sequence). Here the CDR3 DNA reads TGTGCCAGCAGCTTTGAAGCGGAGCAGTACTTC. It encodes CASSFEAEQYF.

J is TRBJ1-5 and V is TRBV30; D call uncertain. V was pared by 2 bases and J by 1 base, with 6 bases between. This CDR3 contains 13 residues. CDR1 GTSNPN and CDR2 SVGIG come from the germline V gene (reference sequence). The CDR3 protein is CAWSPGSNQPQHF. The CDR3 region has the DNA TGTGCCTGGAGTCCGGGAAGCAATCAGCCCCAGCATTTT.

The V and J genes are TRBV4-3 and TRBJ2-3; D gene unclear. The V end was cut by 0 bases, the J end by 2 bases, with 12 bases between. This CDR3 is built from 16 residues. Germline V gene sequence: CDR1 LGHNA, CDR2 YSLEER. The CDR3 loop reads CASSQDATLNTDTQYF. Here the CDR3 DNA reads TGCGCCAGCAGCCAAGATGCTACGTTAAACACAGATACGCAGTATTTT.